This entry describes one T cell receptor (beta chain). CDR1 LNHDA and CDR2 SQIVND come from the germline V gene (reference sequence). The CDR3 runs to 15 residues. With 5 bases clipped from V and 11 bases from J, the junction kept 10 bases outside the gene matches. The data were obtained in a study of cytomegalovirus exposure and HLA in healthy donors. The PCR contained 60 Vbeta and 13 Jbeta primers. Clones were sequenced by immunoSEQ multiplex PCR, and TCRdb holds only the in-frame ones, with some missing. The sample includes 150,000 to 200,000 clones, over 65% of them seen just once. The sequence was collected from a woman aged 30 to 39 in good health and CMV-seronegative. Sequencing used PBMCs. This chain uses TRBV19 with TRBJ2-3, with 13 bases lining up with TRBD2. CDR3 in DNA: TGTGCCAGTAGTGCAACTAGCGGGAGGGGGTATTTGCAGTATTTT. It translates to CASSATSGRGYLQYF.